A selection of T cell receptor beta chains follows, all from one sample in a study of T cells in Graves' hyperthyroidism and ophthalmopathy. MiXCR was run by TCRdb on the multiplex PCR reads, yielding one entry per CDR3 protein. Of some 720,000 distinct CDR3 sequences listed, less than 20% are singletons. The source material was blood. The receptors here all came from a man between 18 and 35 years old with Graves' hyperthyroidism. The CDR3 runs from the conserved cysteine through the conserved F or W. The D gene is left open where the match is weak. A row's size may be missing; if present it is once, few, many or a size class.

V	size	D	J	DNA	CDR3
TRBV15	few	-	TRBJ1-5	TGTGCCACTAGGGAGGGTCGACAGCCCCAGCATTTT	CATREGRQPQHF
TRBV27	few	-	TRBJ2-1	TGTGCCAGCAGTTTATCAGGAGGGGGCAGTGAGCAGTTCTTC	CASSLSGGGSEQFF
TRBV5-1	few	TRBD2	TRBJ2-3	TGCGCCAGCAGCGAGCCAACTAGCGGGAGTGCAGATACGCAGTATTTT	CASSEPTSGSADTQYF
TRBV2	-	-	TRBJ2-2	TGTGCCAGCAACCTACGACTGAATGGGGAGCTGTTTTTT	CASNLRLNGELFF
TRBV7-2	-	TRBD2	TRBJ2-2	TGTGCCAGCAGCTGGACTAGCGCTAACACCGGGGAGCTGTTTTTT	CASSWTSANTGELFF
TRBV5-6	-	-	TRBJ2-7	TGTGCCAGCAGCTTGCCACAGGGAGTAGGCGAGCAGTACTTC	CASSLPQGVGEQYF
TRBV20-1	few	-	TRBJ2-1	TGCAGTGCTAGAGCTCCAGATCTGGCGTTCTTC	CSARAPDLAFF
TRBV5-6	-	TRBD2	TRBJ2-1	TGTGCCAGCACCCAAAGGGGGGCTAGCGGGCGCAATGAGCAGTTCTTC	CASTQRGASGRNEQFF
TRBV2	many	TRBD2	TRBJ2-1	TGTGCCAGCACGGGTAAGGTACTAGCGGGAGAAGAGCAGTTCTTC	CASTGKVLAGEEQFF
TRBV20-1	-	TRBD1	TRBJ2-3	TGCAGTGCTGGGACAGACGGGGCAAATACGCAGTATTTT	CSAGTDGANTQYF
TRBV2	-	TRBD1	TRBJ1-4	TGTGCCAGCTCACCCCGGGGGACAGCAGTGGCGGGACTGTTTTTT	CASSPRGTAVAGLFF